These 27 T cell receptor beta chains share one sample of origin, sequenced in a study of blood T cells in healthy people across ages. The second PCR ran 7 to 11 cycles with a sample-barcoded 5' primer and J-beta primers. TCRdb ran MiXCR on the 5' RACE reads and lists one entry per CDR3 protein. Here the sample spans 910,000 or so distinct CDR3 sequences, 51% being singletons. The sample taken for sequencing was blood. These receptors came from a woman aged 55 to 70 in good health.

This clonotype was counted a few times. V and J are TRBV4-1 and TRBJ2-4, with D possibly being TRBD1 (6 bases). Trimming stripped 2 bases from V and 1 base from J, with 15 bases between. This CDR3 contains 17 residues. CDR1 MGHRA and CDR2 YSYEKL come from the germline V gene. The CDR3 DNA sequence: TGCGCCAGCAGCCAACCTACAGGGCCCCTTGCCAAAAACATTCAGTACTTC. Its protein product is CASSQPTGPLAKNIQYF.

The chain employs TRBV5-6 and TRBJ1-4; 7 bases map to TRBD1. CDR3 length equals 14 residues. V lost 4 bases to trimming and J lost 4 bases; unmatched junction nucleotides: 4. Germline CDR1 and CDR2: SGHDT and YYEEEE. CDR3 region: CASSGGGFNEKLFF. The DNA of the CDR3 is TGTGCCAGCAGCGGAGGGGGCTTTAATGAAAAACTGTTTTTT.

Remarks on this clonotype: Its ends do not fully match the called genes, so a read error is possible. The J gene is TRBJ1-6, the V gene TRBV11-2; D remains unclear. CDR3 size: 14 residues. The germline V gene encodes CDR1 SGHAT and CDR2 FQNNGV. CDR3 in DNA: TGTGCCAGCAGCCACAGCTCCTATAATTCACCCCCCCACTTT. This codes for CASSHSSYNSPPHF.

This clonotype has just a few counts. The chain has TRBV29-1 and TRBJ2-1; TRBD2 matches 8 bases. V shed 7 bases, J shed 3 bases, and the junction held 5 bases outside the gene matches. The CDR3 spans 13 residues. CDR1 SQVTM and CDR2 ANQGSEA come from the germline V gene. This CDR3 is CSGASGFYNEQFF. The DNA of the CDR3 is TGCAGCGGCGCTAGCGGGTTCTACAATGAGCAGTTCTTC.

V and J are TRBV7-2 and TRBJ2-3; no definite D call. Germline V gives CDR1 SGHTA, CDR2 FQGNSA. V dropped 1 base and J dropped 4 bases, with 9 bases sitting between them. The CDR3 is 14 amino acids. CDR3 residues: CASSLGSRSDTQYF. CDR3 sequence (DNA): TGTGCCAGCAGCTTAGGATCGAGGTCAGATACGCAGTATTTT.

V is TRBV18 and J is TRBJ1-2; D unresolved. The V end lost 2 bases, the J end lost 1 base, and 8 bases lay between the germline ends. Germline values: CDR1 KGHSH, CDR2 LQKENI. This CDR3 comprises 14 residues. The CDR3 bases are TGTGCCAGCTCACCAACAGCTAGTAACTATGGCTACACCTTC. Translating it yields CASSPTASNYGYTF.

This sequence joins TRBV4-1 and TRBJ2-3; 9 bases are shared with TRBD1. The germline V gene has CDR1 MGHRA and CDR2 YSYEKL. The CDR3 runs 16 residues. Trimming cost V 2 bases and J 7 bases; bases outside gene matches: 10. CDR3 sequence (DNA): TGCGCCAGCAGCCAAACGACAGGGGGTAGCGTCAATACGCAGTATTTT. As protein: CASSQTTGGSVNTQYF.

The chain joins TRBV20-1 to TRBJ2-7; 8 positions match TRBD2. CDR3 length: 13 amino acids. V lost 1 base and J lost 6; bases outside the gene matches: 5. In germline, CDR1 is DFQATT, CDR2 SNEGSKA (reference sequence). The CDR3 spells CSARVSGRGEQYF. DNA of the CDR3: TGCAGTGCTAGAGTGTCCGGGAGGGGCGAGCAGTACTTC.

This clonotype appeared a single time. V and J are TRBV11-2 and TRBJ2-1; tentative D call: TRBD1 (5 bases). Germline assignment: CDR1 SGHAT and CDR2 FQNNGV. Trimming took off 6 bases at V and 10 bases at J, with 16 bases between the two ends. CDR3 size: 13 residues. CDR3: CASRRIQDTEQFF. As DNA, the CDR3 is TGTGCCAGCAGAAGAATCCAGGACACGGAGCAGTTCTTC.

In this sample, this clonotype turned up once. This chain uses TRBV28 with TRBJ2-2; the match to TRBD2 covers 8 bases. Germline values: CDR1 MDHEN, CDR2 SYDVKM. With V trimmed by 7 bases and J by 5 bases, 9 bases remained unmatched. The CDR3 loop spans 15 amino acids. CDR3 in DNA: TGTGCCAGCATCGACCGGGGGGGATTAACCGGGGAGCTGTTTTTT. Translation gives CASIDRGGLTGELFF.

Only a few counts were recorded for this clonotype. The CDR3 here is CASSLQAVSNQPQHF. In DNA, the CDR3 is TGTGCCAGCAGTTTACAAGCAGTCAGCAATCAGCCCCAGCATTTT. V is TRBV12-3 or TRBV12-4 and J is TRBJ1-5; unclear D gene. V was shortened by 2 bases and J by 1 base, with 9 bases between the two germline ends. This CDR3 contains 15 residues.

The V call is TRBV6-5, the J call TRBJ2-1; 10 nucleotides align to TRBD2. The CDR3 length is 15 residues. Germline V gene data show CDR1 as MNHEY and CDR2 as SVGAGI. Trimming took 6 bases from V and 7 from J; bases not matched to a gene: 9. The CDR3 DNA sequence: TGTGCCAGCAGCCCAGCGGGAGGGCCATTGAATGAGCAGTTCTTC. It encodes CASSPAGGPLNEQFF.

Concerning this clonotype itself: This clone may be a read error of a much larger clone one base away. Here the CDR3 reads CASSIGSPLHF. In DNA form, the CDR3 reads TGTGCCAGCAGTATAGGTTCACCCCTCCACTTT. The genes are TRBV6-6 and TRBJ1-6; no reliable D call. The CDR3 runs 11 residues. Germline-derived CDR1 and CDR2 are MNHNY and SVGAGI (reference sequence). Trimming stripped 5 bases from V and 9 bases from J, with 5 bases between.

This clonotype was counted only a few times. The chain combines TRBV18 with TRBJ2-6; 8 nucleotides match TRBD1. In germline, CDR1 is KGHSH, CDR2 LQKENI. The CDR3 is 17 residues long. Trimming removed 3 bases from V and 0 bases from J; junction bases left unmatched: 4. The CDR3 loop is CASSPSGGASGANVLTF. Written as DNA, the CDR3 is TGTGCCAGCTCACCTTCAGGGGGCGCCTCTGGGGCCAACGTCCTGACTTTC.

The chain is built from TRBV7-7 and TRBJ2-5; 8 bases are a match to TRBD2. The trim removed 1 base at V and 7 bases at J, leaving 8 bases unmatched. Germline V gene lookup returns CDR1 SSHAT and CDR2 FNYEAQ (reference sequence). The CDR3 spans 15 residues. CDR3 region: CASSLGGRPGGTQYF. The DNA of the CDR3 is TGTGCCAGCAGCTTAGGCGGGAGGCCCGGAGGGACCCAGTACTTC.

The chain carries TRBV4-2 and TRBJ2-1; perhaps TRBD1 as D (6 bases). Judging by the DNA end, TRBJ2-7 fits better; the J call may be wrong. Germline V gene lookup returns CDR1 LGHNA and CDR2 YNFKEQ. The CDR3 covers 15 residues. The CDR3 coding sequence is TGTGCCAGCAGCCCAGGACAGCACGGCTACAATGAGCAGTACTTC. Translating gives CASSPGQHGYNEQYF.

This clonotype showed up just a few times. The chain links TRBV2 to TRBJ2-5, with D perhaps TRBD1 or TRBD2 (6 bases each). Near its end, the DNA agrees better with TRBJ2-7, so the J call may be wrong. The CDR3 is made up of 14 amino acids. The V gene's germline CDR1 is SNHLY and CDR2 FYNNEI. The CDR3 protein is CASSDLGGTYEQYF. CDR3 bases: TGTGCCAGCAGCGACCTAGGGGGGACCTACGAGCAGTACTTC.

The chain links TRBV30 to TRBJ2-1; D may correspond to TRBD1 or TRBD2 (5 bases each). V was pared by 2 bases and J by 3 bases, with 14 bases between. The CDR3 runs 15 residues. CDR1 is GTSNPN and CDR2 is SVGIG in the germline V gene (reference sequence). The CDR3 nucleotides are TGTGCCTGGAGTCGGGGTGGGGCGGGCTACAATGAGCAGTTCTTC. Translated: CAWSRGGAGYNEQFF.

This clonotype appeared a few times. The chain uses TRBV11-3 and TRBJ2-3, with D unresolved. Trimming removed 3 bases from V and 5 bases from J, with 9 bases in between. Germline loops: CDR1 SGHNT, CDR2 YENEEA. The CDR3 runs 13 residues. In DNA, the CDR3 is TGTGCCAGCAGCTTGGGAACACAAGATACGCAGTATTTT. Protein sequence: CASSLGTQDTQYF.

The CDR3 sequence: CASSQGNQYEQYF. As DNA, the CDR3 is TGTGCCAGCAGCCAAGGGAATCAGTACGAGCAGTACTTC. The chain employs TRBV14 and TRBJ2-7; D remains unclear. Between the trimmed V and J ends, which lost 1 base and 4 bases, there was a span of 8 bases. The CDR3 is 13 amino acids. CDR1 SGHDN and CDR2 FVKESK come from the germline V gene.

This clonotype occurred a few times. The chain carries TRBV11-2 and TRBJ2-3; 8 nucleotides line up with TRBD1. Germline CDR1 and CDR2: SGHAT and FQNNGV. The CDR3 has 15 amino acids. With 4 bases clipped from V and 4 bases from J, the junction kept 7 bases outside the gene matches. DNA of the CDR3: TGTGCCAGCAGCTCTTGGACAGGGATCTCAGATACGCAGTATTTT. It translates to CASSSWTGISDTQYF.

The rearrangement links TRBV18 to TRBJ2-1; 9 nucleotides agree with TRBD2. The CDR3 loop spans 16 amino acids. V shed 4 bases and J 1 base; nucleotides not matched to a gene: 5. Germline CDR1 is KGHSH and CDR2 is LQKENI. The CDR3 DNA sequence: TGTGCCAGCTCACGTGCGGGAGGGGGTTCCTACAATGAGCAGTTCTTC. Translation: CASSRAGGGSYNEQFF. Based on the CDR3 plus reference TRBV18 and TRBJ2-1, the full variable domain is NAGVMQNPRHLVRRRGQEARLRCSPMKGHSHVYWYRQLPEEGLKFMVYLQKENIIDESGMPKERFSAEFPKEGPSILRIQQVVRGDSAAYFCASSRAGGGSYNEQFFGPGTRLTVL.

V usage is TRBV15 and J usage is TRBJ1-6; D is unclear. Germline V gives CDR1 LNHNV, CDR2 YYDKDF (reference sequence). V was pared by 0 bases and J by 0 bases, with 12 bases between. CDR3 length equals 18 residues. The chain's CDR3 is CATSRDKGQSSYNSPLHF. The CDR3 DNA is TGTGCCACCAGCAGAGATAAGGGCCAAAGCTCCTATAATTCACCCCTCCACTTT.

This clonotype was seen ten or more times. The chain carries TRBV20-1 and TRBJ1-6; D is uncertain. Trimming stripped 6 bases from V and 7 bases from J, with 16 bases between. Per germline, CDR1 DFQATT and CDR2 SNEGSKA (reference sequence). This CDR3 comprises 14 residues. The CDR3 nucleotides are TGCAGTGCCCGGACGGCCGACGGGAATTCACCCCTCCACTTT. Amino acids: CSARTADGNSPLHF.

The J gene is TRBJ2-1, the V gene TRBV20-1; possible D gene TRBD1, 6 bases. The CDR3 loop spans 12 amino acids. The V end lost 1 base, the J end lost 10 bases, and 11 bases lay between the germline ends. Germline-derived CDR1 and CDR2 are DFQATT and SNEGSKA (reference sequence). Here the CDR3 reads CSARGGPGEQFF. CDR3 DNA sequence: TGCAGTGCTAGAGGGGGGCCAGGAGAGCAGTTCTTC.

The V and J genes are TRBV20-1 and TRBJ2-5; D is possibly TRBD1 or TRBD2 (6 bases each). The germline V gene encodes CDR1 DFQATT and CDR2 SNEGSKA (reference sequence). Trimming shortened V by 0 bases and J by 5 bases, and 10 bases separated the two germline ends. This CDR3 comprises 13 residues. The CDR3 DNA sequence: TGCAGTGCTAGAGATAGGAGGGGGGAGACCCAGTACTTC. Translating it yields CSARDRRGETQYF.

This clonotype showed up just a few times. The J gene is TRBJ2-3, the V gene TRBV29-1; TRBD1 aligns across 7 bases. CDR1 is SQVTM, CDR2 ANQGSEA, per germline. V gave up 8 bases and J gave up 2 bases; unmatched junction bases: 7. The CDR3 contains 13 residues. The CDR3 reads CSLSGQNTDTQYF. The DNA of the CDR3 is TGCAGCTTGTCGGGACAGAACACAGATACGCAGTATTTT.